Listed here is a single T cell receptor (beta chain). This clone's antigen is unknown. No quality values exist for individual bases; no much larger clone is one base distant. Sequencing of the TRB variable region was done with the immunoSEQ hsTCRB v3.0 assay at survey level resolution. The target sequencing depth for TRB was roughly 40,000-50,000 T-cell genomes per sample. An Illumina MiSeq with a v3 150-cycle kit was used to sequence the pooled TRB libraries. The source study handled its data this way. Repertoire analysis was run in R within a reproducible Nextflow workflow that covered QC, data transformation and analysis. Custom analyses were implemented in LymphoSeq2, an R package for AIRR-Seq data exploration. A few samples yielding fewer than 5000 total TRB sequences were excluded, leaving around 190 analyzed HIV repertoires. Among the approximately 190 HIV repertoires that were kept, 59 were collected before ART initiation and under 150 were collected after ART initiation. Repertoires were downsampled to 5000 TRB nucleotide sequences, and summary statistics were averaged over 100 downsampling iterations. The analysis kept only TRB sequences whose CDR3 regions were at least seven amino acids long. Diversity was measured with a Shannon entropy-derived clonality score and the Gini coefficient. In the repertoire networks, any two of the top 5000 CDR3 amino acid sequences were linked whenever the two sequences differed by an edit distance of one. For TRB CDR3 amino acid sequences, GLIPH2 was used to predict antigen specificity groups and MHC restriction. Known CMV, EBV, HIV or tissue antigen associations were flagged by matching CDR3 amino acid sequences against VDJdb and McPAS-TCR. Pre-ART, post-ART and control groups were compared with Wilcoxon signed-rank tests and Holm-Bonferroni correction. What TCRdb holds here is the immuneACCESS table cut down to in-frame rearrangements. Part of the clones is not present; checked against another copy, under half of the missing clones reflect an unresolved V gene, and the others are unexplained. V and J calls and clone size follow that table, whereas D and trimming were derived from the DNA. This sample lists some 28,000 clones; roughly 84% were detected once. In total, the top ten clones hold roughly a tenth of the sample.

Participants were included only if at least one PBMC sample before ART initiation and at least two post-ART samples were available. Every participant with HIV received treatment in the United States of America. Before DNA extraction, cryopreserved samples containing about 0.9-11 million PBMC were thawed and washed. At the time of the earliest PBMC sample for each participant with HIV, ages ranged from roughly 23 to 60 years. Each participant contributed PBMC samples from 1-4 timepoints before ART initiation and 2-8 timepoints after ART initiation, with a median of 7 samples. For every participant, serial HIV viral load, CD4+ T-cell count, ART history and demographic data were obtained. Using a Qiagen kit on a QIAcube, genomic DNA was extracted from unsorted PBMC, with samples processed in batches of 12. The data were taken from a study of long-term antiretroviral therapy in people with HIV (dated 2022 in TCRdb). Regarding the study in general: The earliest samples were collected roughly a decade before the 2015 WHO recommendation for immediate ART, at a time when ART was usually postponed until CD4 counts fell. Whether ART initiation and durable HIV suppression were associated with changes in peripheral blood TRB repertoire composition and diversity was tested in a retrospective serial study. From some 28 adults with confirmed HIV infection, the cohort provided under 250 cryopreserved PBMC samples, gathered serially across a mean of about six years (range 1-12). About 35% of the 30 participants with HIV were female. No cross-contamination during QIAcube processing turned up in test extractions that ran a monoclonal T-cell line alongside around 34 polyclonal samples.

The CDR3 goes from the cysteine to the phenylalanine over 13 residues. Only the CDR3 part of the read is kept: 39 bases, read in frame from the first base. The CDR1 and CDR2 encoded by the germline V gene are SQVTM and ANQGSEA. The trim is 6 bases for V and 0 bases for J, with a gap of 12 bases between the germline ends. Broad study findings and their caveats: Expanded TRB clones identified before ART initiation dominated the repertoire across all time points, though the dominance fluctuated and decreased in many PLHIV after ART. Unsorted PBMC were profiled instead of sorted CD4+ and CD8+ T cells because pre-ART samples had limited cell numbers. Inferences about post-ART repertoire changes are limited because no data were available on ART adherence, viral resistance or therapy changes. Because PBMC availability was limited, only the TCR beta chain was sequenced, with no alpha chain pairing. The samples span the years 2004 to 2017, and the ART regimens used at that time may not be as effective as current regimens. A significant increase in TRB diversity was found to be associated with ART initiation, although TRB diversity was observed to remain significantly below that of transplant donor controls even after long-term ART. Narrower CDR3 length ranges were observed in HIV repertoires than in controls, and an antigen-experienced repertoire with only a slight naive shift after ART was suggested by the network structure.

The rearrangement combines TRBV29-1 with TRBJ2-7; D gene: possibly TRBD2, on 6 matching bases. The TCR originated in a man under 40 with HIV. Specimen: unsorted PBMCs, collected 2.7 to 2.8 years after starting antiretroviral therapy. The CDR3 reads as follows: CSVSGVLSYEQYF. In nucleotide form, the sequence is TGCAGCGTATCGGGAGTTCTCTCCTACGAGCAGTACTTC.